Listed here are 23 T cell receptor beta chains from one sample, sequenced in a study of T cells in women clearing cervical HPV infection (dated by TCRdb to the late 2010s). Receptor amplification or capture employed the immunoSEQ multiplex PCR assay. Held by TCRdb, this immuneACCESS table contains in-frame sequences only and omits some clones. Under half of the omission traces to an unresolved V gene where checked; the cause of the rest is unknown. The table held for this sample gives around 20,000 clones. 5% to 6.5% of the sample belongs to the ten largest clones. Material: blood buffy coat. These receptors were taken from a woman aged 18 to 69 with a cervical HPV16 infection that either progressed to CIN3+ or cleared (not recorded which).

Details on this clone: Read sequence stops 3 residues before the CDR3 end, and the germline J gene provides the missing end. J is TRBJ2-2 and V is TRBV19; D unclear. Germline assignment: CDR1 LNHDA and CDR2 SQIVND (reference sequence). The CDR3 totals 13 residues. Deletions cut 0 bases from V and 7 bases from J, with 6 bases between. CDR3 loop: CASSIEGHGELFF. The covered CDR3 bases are TGTGCCAGTAGTATAGAGGGCCACGGGGAG. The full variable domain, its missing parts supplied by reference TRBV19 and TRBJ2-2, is DGGITQSPKYLFRKEGQNVTLSCEQNLNHDAMYWYRQDPGQGLRLIYYSQIVNDFQKGDIAEGYSVSREKKESFPLTVTSAQKNPTAFYLCASSIEGHGELFFGEGSRLTVL.

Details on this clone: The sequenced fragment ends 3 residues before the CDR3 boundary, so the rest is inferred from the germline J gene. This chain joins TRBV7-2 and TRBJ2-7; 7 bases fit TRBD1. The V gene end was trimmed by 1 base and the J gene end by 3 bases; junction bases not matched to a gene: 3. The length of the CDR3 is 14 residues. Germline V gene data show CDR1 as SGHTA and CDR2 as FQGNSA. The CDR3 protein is CASSLGGGSYEQYF. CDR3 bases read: TGTGCCAGCAGCTTAGGAGGGGGCAGCTACGAG.

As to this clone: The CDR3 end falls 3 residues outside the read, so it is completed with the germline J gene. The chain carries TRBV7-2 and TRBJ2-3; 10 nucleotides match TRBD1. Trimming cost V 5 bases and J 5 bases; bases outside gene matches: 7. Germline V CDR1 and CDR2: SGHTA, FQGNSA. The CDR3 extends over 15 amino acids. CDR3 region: CASSIGTGVGDTQYF. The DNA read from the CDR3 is TGTGCCAGCAGCATCGGGACAGGGGTAGGAGATACG. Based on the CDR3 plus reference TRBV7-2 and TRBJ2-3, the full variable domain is GAGVSQSPSNKVTEKGKDVELRCDPISGHTALYWYRQSLGQGLEFLIYFQGNSAPDKSGLPSDRFSAERTGGSVSTLTIQRTQQEDSAVYLCASSIGTGVGDTQYFGPGTRLTVL.

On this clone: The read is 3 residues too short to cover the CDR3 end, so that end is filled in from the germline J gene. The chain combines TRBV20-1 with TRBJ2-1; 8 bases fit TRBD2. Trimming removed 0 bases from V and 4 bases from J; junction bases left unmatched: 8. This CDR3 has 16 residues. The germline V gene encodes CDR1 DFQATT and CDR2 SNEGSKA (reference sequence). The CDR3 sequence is CSAREAGGAQYNEQFF. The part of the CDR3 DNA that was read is TGCAGTGCTAGAGAGGCCGGGGGGGCCCAATACAATGAG.

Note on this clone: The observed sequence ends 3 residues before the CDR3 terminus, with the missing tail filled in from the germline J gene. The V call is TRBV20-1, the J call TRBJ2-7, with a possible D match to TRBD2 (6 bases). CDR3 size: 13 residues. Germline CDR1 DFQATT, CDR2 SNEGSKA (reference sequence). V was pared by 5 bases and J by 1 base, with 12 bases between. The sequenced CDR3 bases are TGCAGTGCTCTGGGACTTCATTCCTACGAG. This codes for CSALGLHSYE. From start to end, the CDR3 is CSALGLHSYEQYF.

The covered CDR3 bases are TGCAGTGCGAGGACAGGGGGAAACAATGAG. It is translated as CSARTGGNNE. The CDR3 as a whole reads CSARTGGNNEQFF. The genes are TRBV20-1 and TRBJ2-1, with 10 bases fitting TRBD1. The CDR3 goes on 3 residues after the read ends, and that part is filled in from the germline J gene. J lost 5 bases, V lost 6 bases, and 4 bases had no gene match. Germline assignment: CDR1 DFQATT and CDR2 SNEGSKA (reference sequence). This CDR3 contains 13 residues.

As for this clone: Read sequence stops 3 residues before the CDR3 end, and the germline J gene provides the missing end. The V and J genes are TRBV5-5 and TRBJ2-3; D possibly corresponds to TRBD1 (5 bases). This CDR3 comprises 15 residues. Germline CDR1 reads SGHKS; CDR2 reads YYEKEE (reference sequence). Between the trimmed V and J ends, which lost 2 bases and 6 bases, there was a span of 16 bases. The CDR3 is CASSLGFQGADTQYF. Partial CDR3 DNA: TGTGCCAGCAGCTTAGGGTTCCAGGGTGCCGATACG.

CDR3 sequence reads: CAWSSRGSFTDTQYF. The CDR3 DNA, read in part, is TGTGCCTGGAGTAGTAGAGGGTCCTTCACAGATACG. This chain connects TRBV30 to TRBJ2-3; TRBD2 is a possible D gene (5 bases). Read data end 3 residues before the CDR3 end; the end is taken from the germline J gene. This CDR3 spans 15 amino acids. Germline V lookup: CDR1 GTSNPN, CDR2 SVGIG (reference sequence). Trimming stripped 2 bases from V and 2 bases from J, with 14 bases between.

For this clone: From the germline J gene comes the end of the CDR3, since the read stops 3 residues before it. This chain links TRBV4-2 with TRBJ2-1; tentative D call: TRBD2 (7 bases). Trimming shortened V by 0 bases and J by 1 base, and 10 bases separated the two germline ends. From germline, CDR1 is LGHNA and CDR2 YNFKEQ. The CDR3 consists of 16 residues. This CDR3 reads CASSQDEGGSYNEQFF. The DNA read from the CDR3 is TGTGCCAGCAGCCAAGATGAGGGGGGGTCCTACAATGAG.

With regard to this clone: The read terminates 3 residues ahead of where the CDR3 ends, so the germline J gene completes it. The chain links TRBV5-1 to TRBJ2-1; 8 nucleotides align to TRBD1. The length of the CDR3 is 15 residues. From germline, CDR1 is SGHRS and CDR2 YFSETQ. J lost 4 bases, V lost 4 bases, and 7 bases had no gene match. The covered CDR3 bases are TGCGCCAGCAGCCAGGGGGCCGGGCTTTACAATGAG. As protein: CASSQGAGLYNE. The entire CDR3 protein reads CASSQGAGLYNEQFF.

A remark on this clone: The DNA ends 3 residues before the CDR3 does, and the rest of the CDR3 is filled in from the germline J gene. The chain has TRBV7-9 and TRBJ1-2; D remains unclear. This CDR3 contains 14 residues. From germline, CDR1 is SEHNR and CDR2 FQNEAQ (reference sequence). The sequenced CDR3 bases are TGTGCCAGCAAGGCTTCCGATCAATACAATGAC. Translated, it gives CASKASDQYND. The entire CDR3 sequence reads CASKASDQYNDYTF.

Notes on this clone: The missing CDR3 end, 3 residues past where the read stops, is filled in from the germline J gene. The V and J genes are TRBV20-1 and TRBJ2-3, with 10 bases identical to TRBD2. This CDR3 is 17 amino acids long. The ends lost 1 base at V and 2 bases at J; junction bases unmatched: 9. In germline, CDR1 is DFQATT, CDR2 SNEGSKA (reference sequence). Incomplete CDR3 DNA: TGCAGTGCTAGAGGGCCAGCGGGGGGGAGATACACAGATACG. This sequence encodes CSARGPAGGRYTDT. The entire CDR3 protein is CSARGPAGGRYTDTQYF.

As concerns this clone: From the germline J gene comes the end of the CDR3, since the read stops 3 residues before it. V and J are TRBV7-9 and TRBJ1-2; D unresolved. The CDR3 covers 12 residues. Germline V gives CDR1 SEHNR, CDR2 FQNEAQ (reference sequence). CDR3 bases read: TGTGCCAGCAGCTTGTCCCGCTACGAC. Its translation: CASSLSRYD. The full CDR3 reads CASSLSRYDYTF.

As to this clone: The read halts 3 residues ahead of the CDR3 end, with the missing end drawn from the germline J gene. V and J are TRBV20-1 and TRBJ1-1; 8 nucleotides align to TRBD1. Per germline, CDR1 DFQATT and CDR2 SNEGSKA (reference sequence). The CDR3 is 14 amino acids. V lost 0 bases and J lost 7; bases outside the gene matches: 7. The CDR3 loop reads CSARDPSRGLEAFF. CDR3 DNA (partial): TGCAGTGCTAGAGATCCCTCCAGGGGGCTTGAA.

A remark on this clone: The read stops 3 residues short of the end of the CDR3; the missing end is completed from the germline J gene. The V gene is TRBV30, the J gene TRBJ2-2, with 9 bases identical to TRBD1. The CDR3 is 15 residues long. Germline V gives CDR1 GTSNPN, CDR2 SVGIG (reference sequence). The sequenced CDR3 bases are TGTGCCTGGAGTGTCCGACAGGGGGGCAATTCACCG. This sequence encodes CAWSVRQGGNSP. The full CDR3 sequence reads CAWSVRQGGNSPLFF.

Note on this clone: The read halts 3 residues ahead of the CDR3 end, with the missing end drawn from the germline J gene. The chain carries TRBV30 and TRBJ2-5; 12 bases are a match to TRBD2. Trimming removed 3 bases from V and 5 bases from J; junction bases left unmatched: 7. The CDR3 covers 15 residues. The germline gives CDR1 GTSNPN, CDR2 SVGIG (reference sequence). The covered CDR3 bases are TGTGCCTGGAGAGAACTAGCGGGGGGCCGGGAGACC. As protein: CAWRELAGGRET. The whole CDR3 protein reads CAWRELAGGRETQYF.

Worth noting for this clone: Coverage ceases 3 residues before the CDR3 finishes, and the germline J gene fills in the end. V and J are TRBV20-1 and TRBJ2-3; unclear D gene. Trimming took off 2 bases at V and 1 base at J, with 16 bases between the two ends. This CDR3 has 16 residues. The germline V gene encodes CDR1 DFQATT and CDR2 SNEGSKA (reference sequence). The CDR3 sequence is CSARPLRLSGTDTQYF. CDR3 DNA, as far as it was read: TGCAGTGCTAGACCTCTGCGCCTGAGCGGCACAGATACG.

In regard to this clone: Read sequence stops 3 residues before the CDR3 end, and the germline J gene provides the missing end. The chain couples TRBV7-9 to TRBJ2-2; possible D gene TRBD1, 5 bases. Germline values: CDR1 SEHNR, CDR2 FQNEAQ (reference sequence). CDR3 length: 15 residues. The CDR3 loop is CASSLVPGNNEKLFF. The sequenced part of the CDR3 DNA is TGTGCCAGCAGCTTAGTCCCAGGGAATAATGAAAAG.

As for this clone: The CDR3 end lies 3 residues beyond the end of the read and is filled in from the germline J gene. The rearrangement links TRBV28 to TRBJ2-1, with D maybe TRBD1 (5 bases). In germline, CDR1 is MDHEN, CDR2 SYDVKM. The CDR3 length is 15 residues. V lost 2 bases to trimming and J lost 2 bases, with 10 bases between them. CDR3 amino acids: CASSLIGAAYNEQFF. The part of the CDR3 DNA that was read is TGTGCCAGCAGTTTAATAGGGGCGGCCTACAATGAG. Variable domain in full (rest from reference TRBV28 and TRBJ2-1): DVKVTQSSRYLVKRTGEKVFLECVQDMDHENMFWYRQDPGLGLRLIYFSYDVKMKEKGDIPEGYSVSREKKERFSLILESASTNQTSMYLCASSLIGAAYNEQFFGPGTRLTVL.

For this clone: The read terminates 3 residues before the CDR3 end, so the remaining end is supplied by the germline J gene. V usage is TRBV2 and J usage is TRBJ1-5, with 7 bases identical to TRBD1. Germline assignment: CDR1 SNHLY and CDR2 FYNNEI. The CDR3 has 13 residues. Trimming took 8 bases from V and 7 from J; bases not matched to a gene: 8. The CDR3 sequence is CASDPGGGQPQHF. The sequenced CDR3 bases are TGTGCCAGCGATCCAGGGGGTGGACAGCCC.

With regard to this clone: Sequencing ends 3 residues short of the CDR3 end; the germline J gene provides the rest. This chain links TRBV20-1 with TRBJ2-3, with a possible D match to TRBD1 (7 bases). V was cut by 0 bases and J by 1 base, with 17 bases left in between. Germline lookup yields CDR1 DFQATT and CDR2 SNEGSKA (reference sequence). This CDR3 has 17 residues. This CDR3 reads CSARDYGRQGGTDTQYF. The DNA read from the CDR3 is TGCAGTGCTAGAGATTATGGGAGGCAGGGGGGCACAGATACG.

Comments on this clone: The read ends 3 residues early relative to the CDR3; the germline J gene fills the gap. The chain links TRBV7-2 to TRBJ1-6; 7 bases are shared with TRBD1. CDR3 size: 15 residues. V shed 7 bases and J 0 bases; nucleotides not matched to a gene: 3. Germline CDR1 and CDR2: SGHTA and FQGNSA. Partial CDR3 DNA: TGTGCCAGCACCCAGGGGGGCTCCTATAATTCACCC. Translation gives CASTQGGSYNSP. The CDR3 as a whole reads CASTQGGSYNSPLHF. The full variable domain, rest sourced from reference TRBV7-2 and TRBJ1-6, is GAGVSQSPSNKVTEKGKDVELRCDPISGHTALYWYRQSLGQGLEFLIYFQGNSAPDKSGLPSDRFSAERTGGSVSTLTIQRTQQEDSAVYLCASTQGGSYNSPLHFGNGTRLTVT.

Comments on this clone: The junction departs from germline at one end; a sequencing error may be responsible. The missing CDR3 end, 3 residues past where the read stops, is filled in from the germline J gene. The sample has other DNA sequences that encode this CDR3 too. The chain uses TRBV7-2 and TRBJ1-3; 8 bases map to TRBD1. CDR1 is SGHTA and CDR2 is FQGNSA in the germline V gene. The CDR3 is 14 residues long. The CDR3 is CASSWTGWENTIYF. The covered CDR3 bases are TGTGCCAGCAGCTGGACAGGGTGGGAAAACACA.